Shown below are 23 T cell receptor beta chains from a single sample sequenced in a study of T cells in localized non-small cell lung cancer. Using immunoSEQ multiplex PCR, the repertoire was profiled, and TCRdb retains in-frame clones only, with some absent. The table has 30,000 to 50,000 clones, roughly 77% seen once. Sequenced here: PBMCs, sampled before any cancer treatment. These receptors were obtained from a woman between 35 and 75 years old with stage II squamous cell lung carcinoma.

The chain carries TRBV7-9 and TRBJ2-7, with 8 bases fitting TRBD2. With V trimmed by 6 bases and J by 6 bases, 7 bases remained unmatched. CDR3 length: 13 amino acids. In germline, CDR1 is SEHNR, CDR2 FQNEAQ (reference sequence). The CDR3 DNA follows: TGTGCCAGCAGTTTGAGCGGGGGCCCCGAGCAGTACGTC. Amino acids: CASSLSGGPEQYV.

The V gene is TRBV7-9, the J gene TRBJ2-2; 7 positions agree with TRBD2. Germline CDR1 reads SEHNR; CDR2 reads FQNEAQ (reference sequence). V dropped 4 bases and J dropped 6; count of bases not matched to a gene: 8. This CDR3 is 15 amino acids long. CDR3 protein: CASSSGGSPAGELFF. CDR3 sequence (DNA): TGTGCCAGCAGCTCTGGCGGGAGTCCCGCCGGGGAGCTGTTTTTT.

The J gene is TRBJ2-1, the V gene TRBV27, with D perhaps assigned TRBD1 or TRBD2 (5 bases each). V lost 4 bases and J lost 6, with 16 bases in between. This CDR3 spans 15 amino acids. Germline values: CDR1 MNHEY, CDR2 SMNVEV (reference sequence). The CDR3 loop is CASSSGTLGPNEQFF. CDR3 DNA sequence: TGTGCCAGCAGTTCTGGGACCCTCGGGCCCAATGAGCAGTTCTTC.

The chain links TRBV19 to TRBJ2-1; D is undetermined. The length of the CDR3 is 15 residues. V was cut by 1 base and J by 2 bases, with 9 bases left in between. Germline CDR1 reads LNHDA; CDR2 reads SQIVND (reference sequence). CDR3 coding DNA: TGTGCCAGTAGTATAGGGGCAGCTCCCTACAATGAGCAGTTCTTC. This gives the protein CASSIGAAPYNEQFF.

J is TRBJ1-4 and V is TRBV5-1, with D uncertain. CDR3 length equals 14 residues. Trimming left V 4 bases short and J 1 base short, with 8 bases between. CDR1 and CDR2 from the germline V gene are SGHRS and YFSETQ. The CDR3 loop is CASSQDGTNEKLFF. DNA of the CDR3: TGCGCCAGCAGCCAGGACGGAACTAATGAAAAACTGTTTTTT.

This chain joins TRBV28 and TRBJ1-1; TRBD1 aligns across 9 bases. V was pared by 6 bases and J by 1 base, with 3 bases of the junction left unmatched. Germline CDR1 is MDHEN and CDR2 is SYDVKM. This CDR3 is 14 amino acids long. For the CDR3, the DNA is TGTGCCAGCAGCTCGGGACAGGGGAACACTGAAGCTTTCTTT. Amino acid sequence: CASSSGQGNTEAFF.

V is TRBV5-1 and J is TRBJ2-1, with D uncertain. The CDR3 sequence is 16 residues long. CDR1 SGHRS and CDR2 YFSETQ come from the germline V gene. The V end was cut by 0 bases, the J end by 0 bases, with 10 bases between. CDR3 residues: CASSLEHLSSYNEQFF. CDR3 DNA sequence: TGCGCCAGCAGCTTGGAACACCTGAGCTCCTACAATGAGCAGTTCTTC.

This clone is a singleton in its sample. The rearrangement links TRBV10-3 to TRBJ1-5, with a weak D call TRBD1 (5 bases). CDR3 length equals 14 residues. CDR1 and CDR2 (germline): ENHRY, SYGVKD. V lost 8 bases and J lost 5, with 16 bases in between. In DNA form, the CDR3 reads TGTGCCATCGGGACGACCAGGGAAGATCAGCCCCAGCATTTT. Its protein product is CAIGTTREDQPQHF.

The gene calls are TRBV5-1 and TRBJ1-6, with no clear D. The V end was cut by 0 bases, the J end by 0 bases, with 13 bases between. Germline V gives CDR1 SGHRS, CDR2 YFSETQ. The CDR3 consists of 18 residues. This CDR3 reads CASSLEPIGSSYNSPLHF. The CDR3 DNA is TGCGCCAGCAGCTTGGAGCCGATTGGGAGCTCCTATAATTCACCCCTCCACTTT. Using reference TRBV5-1 and TRBJ1-6 for the parts outside the CDR3, the full variable domain is KAGVTQTPRYLIKTRGQQVTLSCSPISGHRSVSWYQQTPGQGLQFLFEYFSETQRNKGNFPGRFSGRQFSNSRSEMNVSTLELGDSALYLCASSLEPIGSSYNSPLHFGNGTRLTVT.

The V and J genes are TRBV9 and TRBJ2-5; D not resolved. Per germline, CDR1 SGDLS and CDR2 YYNGEE. This CDR3 contains 13 residues. The V end was cut by 3 bases, the J end by 4 bases, with 10 bases between. The CDR3 loop is CASSGVQAETQYF. The CDR3 DNA follows: TGTGCCAGCAGCGGCGTTCAGGCAGAGACCCAGTACTTC.

J is TRBJ1-1 and V is TRBV6-1; D unresolved. This CDR3 has 11 amino acids. Germline V lookup: CDR1 MNHNS, CDR2 SASEGT. Trimming removed 1 base at V and 5 bases at J, with 2 bases between. Written as DNA, the CDR3 is TGTGCCAGCAGTGAAGAAACTGAAGCTTTCTTT. Its protein product is CASSEETEAFF.

The chain combines TRBV27 with TRBJ2-4; no reliable D call. CDR1 is MNHEY and CDR2 is SMNVEV in the germline V gene (reference sequence). The CDR3 runs to 15 residues. The germline V and J ends were trimmed by 5 bases and 0 bases, with 11 bases remaining between them. CDR3 sequence: CASSISTLAKNIQYF. The CDR3 DNA reads TGTGCCAGCAGTATCTCGACTTTAGCCAAAAACATTCAGTACTTC.

This clone was found a few times. This sequence joins TRBV7-9 and TRBJ2-5; tentative D call: TRBD2 (5 bases). This CDR3 region has 13 residues. The V and J ends lost 2 bases and 7 bases respectively, with 11 bases between them. Germline loops: CDR1 SEHNR, CDR2 FQNEAQ (reference sequence). The CDR3 coding sequence is TGTGCCAGCAGCTTAAATAGCGTGGGGACCCAGTACTTC. It is translated as CASSLNSVGTQYF.

This chain uses TRBV2 with TRBJ2-1; 12 nucleotides align to TRBD2. Trimming cost V 8 bases and J 4 bases; bases outside gene matches: 6. The CDR3 has 15 amino acids. CDR1 SNHLY and CDR2 FYNNEI come from the germline V gene. The CDR3 loop is CASYRTSGEYNEQFF. CDR3 DNA sequence: TGTGCCAGCTATAGGACTAGCGGGGAATACAATGAGCAGTTCTTC.

The chain's CDR3 is CASSARQGDIYEQYF. In DNA form, the CDR3 reads TGTGCCAGCAGTGCCAGACAGGGAGATATATACGAGCAGTACTTC. This chain joins TRBV25-1 and TRBJ2-7; TRBD1 aligns across 7 bases. Looked up from germline, CDR1 is MGHDK and CDR2 is SYGVNS. This CDR3 has 15 amino acids. With 4 bases clipped from V and 4 bases from J, the junction kept 10 bases outside the gene matches.

The J gene is TRBJ1-4, the V gene TRBV4-1, with TRBD1 matching 9 bases. The CDR3 has 16 residues. J lost 0 bases, V lost 8 bases, and 7 bases had no gene match. Germline CDR1 and CDR2: MGHRA and YSYEKL. Written as DNA, the CDR3 is TGCGCCAGCCAACGGGACAGGGACGCAACTAATGAAAAACTGTTTTTT. It encodes CASQRDRDATNEKLFF.

The chain links TRBV29-1 to TRBJ2-7, with D perhaps TRBD2 (5 bases). Trimming cost V 8 bases and J 3 bases, with 17 bases left between them. The CDR3 consists of 13 residues. Germline CDR1 is SQVTM and CDR2 is ANQGSEA. Here the CDR3 reads CSTSEGILYEQYF. The CDR3, as DNA: TGCAGCACTTCCGAGGGTATCCTCTACGAGCAGTACTTC.

The rearrangement joins TRBV7-8 to TRBJ2-7; the D gene could be TRBD1 or TRBD2 (7 bases each). The CDR3 sequence is 16 residues long. Germline values: CDR1 SGHVS, CDR2 FQNEAQ. Trimming cost V 5 bases and J 1 base, with 18 bases left between them. In DNA form, the CDR3 reads TGTGCCAGCAGCCAGGGGGGGCTAGTCTTATCCTACGAGCAGTACTTC. Translation gives CASSQGGLVLSYEQYF.

With regard to this clone: A junction boundary mismatches the germline segment, possibly from a read error. For the CDR3, the DNA is TGTGCTAGCAGCACCGGGACAGGGGGTTGGGAGACCCAGTACTTC. Translating gives CASSTGTGGWETQYF. The chain is built from TRBV7-7 and TRBJ2-5; TRBD1 agrees at 11 bases. Germline loops: CDR1 SSHAT, CDR2 FNYEAQ (reference sequence). This CDR3 has 15 amino acids.

The chain carries TRBV28 and TRBJ2-3; D possibly corresponds to TRBD1 (5 bases). The CDR3 covers 14 residues. Germline V gene sequence: CDR1 MDHEN, CDR2 SYDVKM. Trimming shortened V by 2 bases and J by 4 bases, and 10 bases separated the two germline ends. CDR3 nucleotide sequence: TGTGCCAGCAGTTTACAGGGATCCCCAGATACGCAGTATTTT. Translated, it gives CASSLQGSPDTQYF.

The V and J genes are TRBV6-5 and TRBJ2-5, with a weak D call TRBD1 (6 bases). The CDR3 sequence is 14 residues long. In germline, CDR1 is MNHEY, CDR2 SVGAGI. Trimming pared 6 bases from V and 2 bases from J, leaving 13 bases between. The CDR3 DNA follows: TGTGCCAGCAGGCTGGACAGCTCGCAAGAGACCCAGTACTTC. It translates to CASRLDSSQETQYF.

V is TRBV6-1 and J is TRBJ2-3; D gene uncertain. The CDR3 length is 14 residues. V was trimmed by 4 bases and J by 0 bases, leaving 8 bases between them. The germline gives CDR1 MNHNS, CDR2 SASEGT. The CDR3: CASSAEFSTDTQYF. CDR3 in DNA: TGTGCCAGCAGTGCAGAGTTTAGCACAGATACGCAGTATTTT.

V and J are TRBV5-1 and TRBJ1-5; D not certain. CDR1 SGHRS and CDR2 YFSETQ come from the germline V gene. The V end was cut by 1 base, the J end by 5 bases, with 7 bases between. CDR3 length: 13 amino acids. The CDR3 nucleotides read TGCGCCAGCAGCTTGAACGGAGATCAGCCCCAGCATTTT. It codes for CASSLNGDQPQHF. Filled out from reference TRBV5-1 and TRBJ1-5, the complete variable domain reads KAGVTQTPRYLIKTRGQQVTLSCSPISGHRSVSWYQQTPGQGLQFLFEYFSETQRNKGNFPGRFSGRQFSNSRSEMNVSTLELGDSALYLCASSLNGDQPQHFGDGTRLSIL.